The entry that follows covers one T cell receptor (beta chain) sequence. No antigen is known for it. These data belong to a study of T cell responses to AZD1222 COVID-19 vaccine. General study results and limits: It should be noted that donors were predominantly white British and more often female, and clonal diversity was possibly underestimated. Spike-specific TCR breadth and depth rose after two AZD1222 doses. Sampled repertoires all dated from after the peak T cell response.

Sequencing used immunoSEQ multiplex PCR; TCRdb keeps in-frame clones, though not all of them. The sample includes fewer than 55,000 clones, roughly 91% seen only once; the top ten take 30% to 45%. V gave up 2 bases and J gave up 9 bases, with 14 bases separating them. Germline V lookup: CDR1 MGHRA, CDR2 YSYEKL. The CDR3 contains 15 residues. Sequenced here: peripheral blood, sampled 28 days after the second AZD1222 dose. This TCR was recovered from an adult who received the AZD1222 COVID-19 vaccine. This chain links TRBV4-1 with TRBJ1-6; the D gene is possibly TRBD1 (6 bases). The CDR3: CASSQWPGVGSPLHF. CDR3 coding DNA: TGCGCCAGCAGCCAATGGCCAGGGGTAGGTTCACCCCTCCACTTT.